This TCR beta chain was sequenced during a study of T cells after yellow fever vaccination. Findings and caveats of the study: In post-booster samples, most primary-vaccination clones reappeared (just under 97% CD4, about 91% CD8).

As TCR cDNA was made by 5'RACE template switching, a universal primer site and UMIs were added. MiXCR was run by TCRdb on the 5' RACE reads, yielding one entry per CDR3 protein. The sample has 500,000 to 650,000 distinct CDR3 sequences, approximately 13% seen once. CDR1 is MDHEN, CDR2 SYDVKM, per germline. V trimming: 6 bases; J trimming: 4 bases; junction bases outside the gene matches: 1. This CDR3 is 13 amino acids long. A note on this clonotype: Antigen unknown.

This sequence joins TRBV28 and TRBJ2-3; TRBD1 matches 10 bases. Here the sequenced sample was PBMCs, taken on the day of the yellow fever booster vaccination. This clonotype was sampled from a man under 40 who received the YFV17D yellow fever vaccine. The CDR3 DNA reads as TGTGCCAGCAGAGGACAGGGGGCAGATACGCAGTATTTT. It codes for CASRGQGADTQYF.